This T cell receptor beta chain was sequenced for a study of glioma-infiltrating T cells after dendritic cell vaccination. Study details: Samples are from glioblastoma patients in Phase I and II dendritic cell vaccine trials. Three intradermal dendritic cell vaccine injections were given every two weeks. The vaccine used monocyte-derived dendritic cells pulsed overnight with autologous tumor lysate.

Looked up from germline, CDR1 is MNHEY and CDR2 is SVGAGI. V was pared by 5 bases and J by 3 bases, with 13 bases between. The CDR3 covers 14 residues. The PCR used 60 V beta and 13 J beta primers. Libraries were prepared by immunoSEQ multiplex PCR; TCRdb keeps only in-frame clonotypes and omits some of them. This sample has tens of thousands of clones, with around nine tenths found just once. Material: blood, obtained before dendritic cell vaccination. This sequence originates from a human donor with glioblastoma. This chain joins TRBV6-5 and TRBJ1-1, with D possibly matching TRBD1 (6 bases). CDR3 amino acids: CASSEQGAHTEAFF. In nucleotides, the CDR3 is TGTGCCAGCAGTGAACAGGGTGCGCACACTGAAGCTTTCTTT.